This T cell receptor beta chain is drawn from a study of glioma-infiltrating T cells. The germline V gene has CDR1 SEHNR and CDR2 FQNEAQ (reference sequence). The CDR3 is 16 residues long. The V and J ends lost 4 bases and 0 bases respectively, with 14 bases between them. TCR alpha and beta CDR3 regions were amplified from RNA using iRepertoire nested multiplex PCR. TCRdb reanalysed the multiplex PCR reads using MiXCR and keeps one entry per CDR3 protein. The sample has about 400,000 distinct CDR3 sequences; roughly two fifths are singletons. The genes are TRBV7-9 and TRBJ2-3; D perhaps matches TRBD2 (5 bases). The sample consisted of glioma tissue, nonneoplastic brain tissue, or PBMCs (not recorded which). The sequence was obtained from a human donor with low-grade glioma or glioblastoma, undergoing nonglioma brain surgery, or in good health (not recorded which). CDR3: CASSSYPRTSTDTQYF. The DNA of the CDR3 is TGTGCCAGCAGCTCCTACCCACGGACTAGCACAGATACGCAGTATTTT.